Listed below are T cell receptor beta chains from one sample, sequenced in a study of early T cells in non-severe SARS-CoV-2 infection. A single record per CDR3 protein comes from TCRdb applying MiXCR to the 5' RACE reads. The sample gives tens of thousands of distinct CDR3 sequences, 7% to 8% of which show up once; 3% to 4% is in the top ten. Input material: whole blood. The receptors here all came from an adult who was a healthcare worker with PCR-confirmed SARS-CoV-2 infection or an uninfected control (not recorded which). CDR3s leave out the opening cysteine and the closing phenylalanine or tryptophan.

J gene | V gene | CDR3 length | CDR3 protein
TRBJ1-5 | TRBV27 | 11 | ASSLLFGRPQH
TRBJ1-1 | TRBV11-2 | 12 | ASSPGSVNTEAF
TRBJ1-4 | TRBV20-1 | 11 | SARDPPREKLF
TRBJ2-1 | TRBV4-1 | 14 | ASSLLLAGTYNEQF
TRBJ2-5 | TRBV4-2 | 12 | ASSRQTSQETQY
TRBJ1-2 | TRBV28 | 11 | ASNHRGSDGYT
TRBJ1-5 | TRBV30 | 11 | AWSVQANQPQH
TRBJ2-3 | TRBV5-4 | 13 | ASSLDGGGTDTQY
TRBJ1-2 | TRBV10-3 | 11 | AISPGQNYGYT
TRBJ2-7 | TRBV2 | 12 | ASSASGRSYEQY
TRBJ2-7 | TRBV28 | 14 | ASSAYGTSDSYEQY
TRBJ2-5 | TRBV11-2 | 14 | ASSLYGGVIRETQY
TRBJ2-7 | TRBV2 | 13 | ASRVEKGRPYEQY
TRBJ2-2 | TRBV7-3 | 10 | ASSLDGGELF
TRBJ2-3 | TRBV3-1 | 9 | ASSRRYTQY
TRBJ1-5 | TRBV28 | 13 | ASSPDRRNNQPQH
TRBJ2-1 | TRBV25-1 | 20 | ASSARQGRKFMGSGGYNEQF
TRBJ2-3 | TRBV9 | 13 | ASSFLAGGPDTQY
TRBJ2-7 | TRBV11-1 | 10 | ASQQDPYEQY
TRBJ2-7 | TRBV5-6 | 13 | ASSSSGTFIYEQY
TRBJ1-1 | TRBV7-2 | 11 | ASIAQANTEAF
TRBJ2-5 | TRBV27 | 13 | ASSFTGLPQETQY
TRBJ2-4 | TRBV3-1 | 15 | ASSQMDTLGAKNIQY
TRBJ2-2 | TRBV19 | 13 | ASSIYQGDTGELF
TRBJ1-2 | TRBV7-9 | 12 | ASSLDRGLDGYT
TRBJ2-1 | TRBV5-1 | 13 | ASSLEAGGYNEQF
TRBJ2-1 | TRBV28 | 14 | ASISRSSGRFNEQF
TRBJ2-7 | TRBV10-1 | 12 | ASSEWGLGGEQY
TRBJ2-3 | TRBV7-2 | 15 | ASSLVWVALSTDTQY
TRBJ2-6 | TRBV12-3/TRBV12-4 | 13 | ASSDRASGANVLT
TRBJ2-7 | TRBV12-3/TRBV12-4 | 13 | ASKSRLAGPYEQY